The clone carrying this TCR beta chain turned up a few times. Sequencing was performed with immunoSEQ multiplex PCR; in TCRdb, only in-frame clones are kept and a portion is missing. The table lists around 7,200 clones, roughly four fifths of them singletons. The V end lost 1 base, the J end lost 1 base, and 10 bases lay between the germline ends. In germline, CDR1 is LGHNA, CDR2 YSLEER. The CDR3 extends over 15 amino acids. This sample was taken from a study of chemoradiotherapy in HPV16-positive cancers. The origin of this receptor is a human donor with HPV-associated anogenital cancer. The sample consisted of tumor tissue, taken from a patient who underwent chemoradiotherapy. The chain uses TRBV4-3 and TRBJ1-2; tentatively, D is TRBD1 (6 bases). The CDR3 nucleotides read TGCGCCAGCAGCCAAGGGCTCAGGGGTAACTATGGCTACACCTTC. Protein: CASSQGLRGNYGYTF.